This paragraph covers one TCR beta chain sequence. The specificity of this receptor is unknown. Per-base quality was not reported, and no clone a single base away is much larger than it. The source of the sample is a study of cytomegalovirus exposure and HLA in healthy donors (dated by TCRdb to about 2017). Describing the broader study: In an earlier analysis of under 600 of the donors, 276 Gb of sequence data and 100 million or so unique TCR beta sequences from 150 million to 200 million T cells were reported. An early release that covered approximately 600 HLA-typed donors contained about 300 gigabases of sequencing data and tens of millions of unique TCR sequences. Of the 300 to 500 genotyped donors, 75% to 85% were placed in the genetic ancestry cluster associated with self-reported Caucasian donors. The study aimed to test whether signatures of past pathogen exposure could be identified by cataloging public T cell receptors. The T cell repertoires of 666 subjects were profiled by immunosequencing and related to cytomegalovirus serostatus. Along with the approximately 600-subject first cohort, a separate validation cohort of over a hundred different subjects was used. To predict cytomegalovirus infection status, the study combined high-throughput TCR immunosequencing, statistical association of individual TCRs with disease status, and machine learning. To study patterns of TCR occurrence, a later analysis re-analyzed previously published TCR beta repertoires from 666 donors and added high-resolution HLA genotyping. The later analysis used no new phenotypic data to find candidate immune exposures, relying instead on TCR beta sequences and their occurrence across donors. An earlier analysis of 500 to 750 of the donors applied high-throughput TCR beta sequencing to assess whether each TCR beta V gene segment acted as functional or pseudogenic. Donor age, sex, ethnicity and CMV serostatus were compiled alongside the repertoire data. Genome-wide SNP genotypes for about 65% of the roughly 670 donors were used in a later genetic analysis, which treated that subset as a discovery cohort. Every discovery cohort repertoire had been produced on one sequencing platform. Both class I and class II loci were covered by HLA typing, at four-digit resolution. The number of donors typed differed by locus, with 629-630 for A, B, C, DRB1 and DQB1, about 500 for DQA1, over 600 for DPA1, and 472 for DPB1. Roughly 5 DR-DQ haplotypes were handled as single units for association and clustering, since linkage in the cohort was strong. Across 398 genotyped donors of the cohort, an average of about 200,000 unique TCR beta nucleotide sequences per donor were sequenced, and roughly 20% of those sequences were non-productive. Overall study results and their limits: In this cohort, only TCR beta chains were sequenced, and detectable features were limited by the absence of alpha or paired-chain data. Compared with equally common non-associated chains, HLA-associated TCR beta chains in a later analysis were more clonally expanded and had lower generation probabilities. The study listed over 150 TCR beta chains as associated with cytomegalovirus. Linkage disequilibrium might explain the correlated functional status among segregating V segments, but an unknown experimental factor could not be ruled out. Because some donors lacked HLA typing at each locus, the association tests relied only on the typed subset. Some IMGT-functional V segments, including TRBV6-2 and TRBV6-3, could not be distinguished by the 87-base-pair reads and were therefore excluded. When HLA alleles, especially DR and DQ, strongly co-occurred, attributing TCR associations to individual alleles was difficult. In a later analysis, most CMV-associated TCR beta chains were found to appear HLA-restricted, with HLA associations seemingly driven largely by CMV exposure. Because counts were too low, seventeen rarely observed V segments, including chromosome 9 orphons, were excluded from the earlier analysis of 587 of the donors. A later genetic analysis reported fewer N-insertions in productive TCRs among donors in an Asian-associated ancestry cluster than the 666-donor mean. While some public TCRs were present in many individuals, most TCR sequences turned up only very rarely across donors. Broadly in line with IMGT annotations, most TCR beta V segments showed up in productive rearrangements about 87% or about 30% of the time in an earlier analysis of 587 of the donors. A further reported finding was that TCR beta sequences accurately predicted the HLA-A and HLA-B alleles for most subjects in the first cohort. In a later analysis, the rate of TCR association differed among HLA loci, with DRB1 alleles having the most associated TCRs and HLA-C alleles having the fewest. In a later analysis, several top co-occurrence clusters were reported to appear linked to parvovirus B19, influenza, CMV and Epstein-Barr virus. A cluster of highly shared sequence variants was judged likely to be a technical artifact of the sequencing pipeline. In vitro tests confirmed that three of the cytomegalovirus-associated TCR beta chains recognize cytomegalovirus antigens. Roughly uniform sequencing depth across donors was assumed in presence/absence analyses, although this assumption may not hold. A later analysis associated 16,951 TCR beta sequences with specific HLA alleles at a false discovery rate of 0.05. In a later genetic analysis, a missense DCLRE1C variant was associated with V-gene and J-gene trimming of TCR beta chains, and the association was replicated in an independent cohort. The classifier was reported to diagnose cytomegalovirus status with high specificity and sensitivity in both the original and validation cohorts. The only immune exposure information available for the cohort was CMV serostatus. The authors suggested that the approach could potentially be extended to other disease states and immunological phenotypes.

The cohort was made up of about 610 healthy bone marrow donors. At the time of sampling, every cohort member was nominally healthy, though immune exposures that went unrecorded were likely present. The donor was CMV seropositive and was included in the group of 290 or so seropositive cohort members. A peripheral blood sample was provided by each donor, and peripheral blood mononuclear cells were used for TCR beta sequencing. Genomic DNA extraction from the blood cell samples was performed with the Qiagen DNeasy Blood Extraction Kit. The V end gives up 4 bases and the J end 3 bases, leaving 10 bases in the junction not matched to a gene. For CDR1 and CDR2, the germline V gene lists SGHRS and YFSETQ. The CDR3 covers 16 residues, taking in both the cysteine and the phenylalanine. Kept here is only the CDR3 DNA, which spans 48 bases and is read in frame from base 1. Preparation of the library involved the immunoSEQ multiplex PCR assay. For the multiplex PCR, a mixture combining 60 forward primers for TCR Vbeta segments and 13 reverse primers for TCR Jbeta segments was used. Amplification of the CDR3 region of rearranged TCR beta genes was performed with a multiplex PCR assay on genomic DNA. The amplified TCR beta libraries were sequenced on the Illumina HiSeq System as 87-base-pair reads. Per the original workflow: A later analysis tallied about 77 million unique TCR beta chains across the 666 repertoires, and approximately 12 million of those chains were shared by two or more donors. Raw reads were error-corrected and collapsed into unique sequences with a nearest-neighbor algorithm that merged closely related sequences to remove PCR and sequencing errors. Alignment of CDR3 sequences to IMGT reference sequences was used to assign V, D and J gene segments. For a sequence to be retained, a match of at least six nucleotides to both a V gene segment and a J gene segment was required. A rearrangement was called productive if the CDR3 had no stop codons and remained in frame with V and J, and every other rearrangement was called non-productive. CDR3 was defined by IMGT convention, running from the second conserved V-encoded cysteine to the conserved J-encoded phenylalanine. The earlier analysis of around 640 of the donors excluded sequences that lacked an unambiguous match to a single V gene segment. In an earlier analysis of a few hundred of the donors, V segments were called functional above 56.7% productive rearrangements and were called segregating when the between-donor standard deviation exceeded 5%. A statistical classification framework was built for diagnosing cytomegalovirus status from the catalog of TCR beta chain sequences. In a later analysis, V and J genes were assigned by comparing TCR nucleotide sequences against IMGT/GENE-DB human TR gene sequences. The TCRdist pipeline was used in a later analysis to assign CDR3 sequences and most-parsimonious VDJ recombination scenarios. In a later analysis, every TCR beta chain was defined by the combination of its CDR3 amino acid sequence and its V-gene family, and reads without a unique V-gene family were dropped. As a way to deal with suspected cross-contamination and a sequencing artifact, a later analysis dropped nearly 600 nucleotide sequences that were highly shared and had low generation probability. In a later analysis, a clonal expansion index for each public chain was calculated from normalized within-repertoire ranks of inferred template counts. In a later analysis, generation probabilities were computed with a VDJ recombination model fitted to out-of-frame rearrangements, and the resulting probabilities were checked against IGoR. A later analysis scored TCR-TCR, TCR-HLA and TCR-CMV co-occurrence with hypergeometric tests, applying a repertoire-size bias correction to TCR pairs. A later analysis estimated false discovery rates by permuting HLA or CMV assignments 20 times. A later analysis grouped co-occurring TCRs with DBSCAN, adding TCRdist sequence similarity when clustering within HLA-allele-positive subsets. Repertoires with fewer than 30,000 or more than 120,000 public chains, plus five repertoires with anomalous nucleotide sharing, were excluded from co-occurrence clustering. TCRdb stores this immuneACCESS table with in-frame sequences only. Part of the clones is absent; in the studies checked, under half of the shortfall reflects unresolved V genes, and no reason is known for the rest. Clonal size and the V and J genes are those of that table, whereas D and trimming came from the DNA. This sample lists roughly 150,000 clones; roughly 73% were detected once. The leading ten clones occupy around 10% of the sample.

The V and J segments used are TRBV5-1 and TRBJ2-4; the central 7 bases match TRBD1. What was sequenced was PBMCs. The clonotype comes from a man aged 18 to 30 in good health and CMV-seropositive. The DNA sequence is TGCGCCAGCAGCGAAGTACCGGGACAGAACAAAAACATTCAGTACTTC. The encoded protein is CASSEVPGQNKNIQYF.